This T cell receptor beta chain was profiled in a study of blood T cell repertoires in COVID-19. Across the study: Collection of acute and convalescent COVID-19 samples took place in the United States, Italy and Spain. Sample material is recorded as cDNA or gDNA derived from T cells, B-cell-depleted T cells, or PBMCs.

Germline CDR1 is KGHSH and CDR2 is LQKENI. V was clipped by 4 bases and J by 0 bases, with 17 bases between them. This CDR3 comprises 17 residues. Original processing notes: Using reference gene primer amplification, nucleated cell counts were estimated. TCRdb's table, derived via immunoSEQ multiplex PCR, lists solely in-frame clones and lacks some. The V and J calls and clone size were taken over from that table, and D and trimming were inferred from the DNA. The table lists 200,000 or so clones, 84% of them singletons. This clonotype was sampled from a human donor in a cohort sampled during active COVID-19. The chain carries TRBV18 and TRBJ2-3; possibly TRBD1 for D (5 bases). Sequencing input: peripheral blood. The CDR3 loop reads CASSLQVGPASTDTQYF. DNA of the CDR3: TGTGCCAGCTCACTCCAAGTGGGGCCTGCTAGCACAGATACGCAGTATTTT.